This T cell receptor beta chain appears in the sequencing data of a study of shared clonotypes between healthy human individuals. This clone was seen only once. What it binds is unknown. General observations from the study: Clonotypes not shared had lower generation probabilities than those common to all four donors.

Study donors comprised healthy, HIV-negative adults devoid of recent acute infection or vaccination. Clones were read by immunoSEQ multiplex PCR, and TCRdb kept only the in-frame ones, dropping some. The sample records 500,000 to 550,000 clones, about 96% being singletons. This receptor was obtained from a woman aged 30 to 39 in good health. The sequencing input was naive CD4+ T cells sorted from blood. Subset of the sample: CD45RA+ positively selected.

CDR3 sequence reads: CASSIGMGQPQHF. The CDR3 DNA sequence: TGTGCCAGTAGTATCGGGATGGGCCAGCCCCAGCATTTT. The chain combines TRBV19 with TRBJ1-5; D remains ambiguous. Germline-derived CDR1 and CDR2 are LNHDA and SQIVND (reference sequence). CDR3 length equals 13 residues. V shed 3 bases and J shed 7 bases, with 10 bases lying between them.